A selection of T cell receptor beta chains follows, all from one sample in a study of vaccination and CD4 T cells after COVID-19. These receptors have no identified antigens. TCRdb re-analysed the PCR reads in MiXCR, keeping a single row per CDR3 protein. Altogether some 16,000 distinct CDR3 sequences are present, around three fifths being singletons, with the ten largest covering about 9.4%. Sequencing was carried out using CD4+ T cells from blood, cultured in vitro. The receptors were gathered from a human donor who had recovered from COVID-19. The CDR3 runs from the conserved cysteine through the conserved F or W. The D gene is left open where the match is weak. Not all rows give a size; the values are once, few, many and, for expanded clones, a class.

V gene	D gene	J gene	clone size	CDR3 DNA	CDR3 protein
TRBV19	TRBD2	TRBJ2-5	.	TGTGCCAGTAGTATGGGGGCGGGAGGAAAGACCCAGTACTTC	CASSMGAGGKTQYF
TRBV19	TRBD1	TRBJ1-3	.	TGTGCCACCAGCCGGACAGGAGGCGACACCATATATTTT	CATSRTGGDTIYF
TRBV7-9	.	TRBJ2-3	few	TGTGCCAGCAGCTTACCAATTAGCACAGATACGCAGTATTTT	CASSLPISTDTQYF
TRBV7-9	TRBD1	TRBJ2-5	.	TGTGCCAGCAGCACCGACAGGGGAGGGACCCAGTACTTC	CASSTDRGGTQYF
TRBV24-1	TRBD1	TRBJ1-2	.	TGTGCCACCAGTGACCTGAGGACAGGGGGGAGGTATGGCTACACCTTC	CATSDLRTGGRYGYTF
TRBV24-1	TRBD1	TRBJ1-1	.	TGTGCCACCAGTGGCAGGGGGGGGGACACTGAAGCTTTCTTT	CATSGRGGDTEAFF
TRBV5-5	.	TRBJ1-2	.	TGTGCCAGCAGTCCCGACCCCCTCATACGGGGCTACACCTTC	CASSPDPLIRGYTF
TRBV6-1	.	TRBJ1-1	.	TGTGCCAGCAAGGACGGAATAATGAACACTGAAGCTTTCTTT	CASKDGIMNTEAFF
TRBV6-5	.	TRBJ1-4	.	TGTGCCAGCAGTTACCTCAGGGATAAGGAAAAACTGTTTTTT	CASSYLRDKEKLFF
TRBV2	.	TRBJ1-2	.	TGTGCCAGCAGTATTCAGGGTAGCTATGGCTACACCTTC	CASSIQGSYGYTF
TRBV7-9	.	TRBJ1-1	.	TGTGCCAGCAGCTTCGATTGGACGGTGAACACTGAAGCTTTCTTT	CASSFDWTVNTEAFF
TRBV6-1	.	TRBJ1-1	.	TGTGCCAGCAGCACCCACAGTATGAACACTGAAGCTTTCTTT	CASSTHSMNTEAFF
TRBV20-1	TRBD2	TRBJ2-3	once	TGCAGTGCTAGACACCAGGTGGTAGAGGGAGGGCCGCAGTATTTT	CSARHQVVEGGPQYF
TRBV12-3/TRBV12-4	.	TRBJ1-2	.	TGTGCCAGCAGTTTAAAAGGGCACAGCTACACCTTC	CASSLKGHSYTF
TRBV6-1	.	TRBJ1-2	few	TGTGCCAGCAGTGAAGCGTATAGGCGGCCCCAGGGCTACACCTTC	CASSEAYRRPQGYTF
TRBV6-1	.	TRBJ1-1	few	TGTGCCAGCAGTGCGCCGGGGATGAACACTGAAGCTTTCTTT	CASSAPGMNTEAFF
TRBV20-1	.	TRBJ2-5	few	TGCAGTGCTAGAGATAACTACCGAGAGACCCAGTACTTC	CSARDNYRETQYF
TRBV19	TRBD1	TRBJ1-2	.	TGTGCCAGTACCCCACAGTTAGGGACAGGGCATGGCTACACCTTC	CASTPQLGTGHGYTF
TRBV10-3	.	TRBJ2-2	.	TGTGCCATCTCTGAGGGGGGCGGGACGAACACCGGGGAGCTGTTTTTT	CAISEGGGTNTGELFF
TRBV4-1	TRBD2	TRBJ2-1	once	TGCGCCAGCAGCCAACTATGGGGGAGGGCCTCCTACAATGAGCAGTTCTTC	CASSQLWGRASYNEQFF
TRBV20-1	.	TRBJ1-1	.	TGCAGTGCTAAGAAAGGGGCCCGAGGCACTGAAGCTTTCTTT	CSAKKGARGTEAFF
TRBV2	.	TRBJ1-5	.	TGTGCCAGCAGTGAGAAGGAAGGAGGCAATCAGCCCCAGCATTTT	CASSEKEGGNQPQHF
TRBV6-1	.	TRBJ2-5	.	TGTGCCAGCAGTGCTGCGGATGAGACCCAGTACTTC	CASSAADETQYF
TRBV10-3	.	TRBJ2-5	.	TGTGCCATCAGTGAAAATGGGCGGTCCCAGTACTTC	CAISENGRSQYF